This T cell receptor (beta chain) was observed in a study of T cells in Graves' hyperthyroidism and ophthalmopathy. Ophthalmopathy in the patients scored at least 3 on Clinical Activity Score and at least 4 on NOSPECS grade, lasting under 3 months. In its sample, this clonotype was seen many times. The target antigen is unknown. The CDR3 runs 14 residues. Germline trimming cut 6 bases from V and 0 bases from J; bases unmatched to any gene: 3. Germline CDR1 reads SNHLY; CDR2 reads FYNNEI. Study findings and constraints: The model foresaw ophthalmopathy a median roughly 6.5 months prior to onset.

RNA transcripts provided the source from which TCR beta CDR3 regions were amplified. An initial round of RT-PCR targeting the TCR CDR3 relied on the HTBI primer set. TCRdb re-called the multiplex PCR reads through MiXCR, storing one row per CDR3 protein. The sample lists a few hundred thousand distinct CDR3 sequences; roughly 16% were seen once. The chain carries TRBV2 and TRBJ1-2, with 8 bases identical to TRBD1. This clonotype was obtained from a middle-aged woman with Graves' ophthalmopathy. Sequenced sample: blood. CDR3 nucleotide sequence: TGTGCCAGCAGAGAGACAGGGGCTAACTATGGCTACACCTTC. Translated, it gives CASRETGANYGYTF.